This TCR beta chain was profiled in a study of tumor-infiltrating lymphocytes in glioblastoma multiforme (dated 2017 in TCRdb). About the full investigation: Whether intratumoral genomic heterogeneity fosters TIL diversity was tested through joint investigation of somatic mutations, TIL diversity and immune response activity. Study-level results and caveats: T cells were not sorted into functional subsets, which the authors noted as a future improvement. RNA-based TCR sequencing may distort clone frequencies because T cells carry unequal numbers of TCR transcripts. Only one glioblastoma patient was included in the TCR and somatic mutation analysis, limiting generalizability.

For peripheral blood mononuclear cells, total RNA was isolated with TRIzol reagent and then purified using the RNeasy kit. Every RNA sample had an OD 260/280 ratio above 1.9 and an RNA integrity number above 6.5. TCRB libraries were built from RNA via three nested multiplex PCR rounds using a modified ARM-PCR protocol with multiple V-beta primers and a C-beta primer. TCRB-specific cDNA was synthesized from roughly 0.5 ug total RNA with ProtoScript II Reverse Transcriptase and a C-beta primer. The description of the TCRB libraries did not include any unique molecular identifiers. In the third PCR, barcodes and adapters were added over approximately 24 cycles with Deep VentR (exo-) polymerase, and the 250-500 bp bands were then gel purified. TCRB libraries were sequenced on an Illumina HiSeq 2500 with 250 bp paired-end reads. In the source study's methods: Trimmomatic was used to clean reads, FLASH to merge reads, MiGEC to assign V, D and J segments, and VDJtools to perform the analysis. VDJtools was used to calculate the Shannon-Wiener diversity index, which quantified repertoire diversity. TCRdb reworked the public reads: Q25 trimming with fastp, MiXCR clone assembly, productive beta chains retained. Rows are combined by CDR3 protein, so each entry shows the most common genes and DNA. What appears here as the V and J calls and clone size reflects TCRdb's work, not the paper's. This sample comprises fewer than 25,000 distinct CDR3 sequences, 65% to 75% of them detected only once. The top ten clones comprise about 20% of the sample.

Counting both end residues, the CDR3 totals 13 amino acids. The CDR3 DNA has 39 bases and is translated from base 1. According to the germline V gene (reference sequence), CDR1 reads DFQATT and CDR2 reads SNEGSKA. The germline ends are 7 bases apart after V is trimmed by 3 bases and J by 2 bases. Remarks on this clonotype: Its antigen is currently not known. Lacking the conserved final phenylalanine or tryptophan, this CDR3 likely reflects a read error.

This chain is built from TRBV20-1 and TRBJ2-2; there is no confident call for the D gene. Sequencing input: peripheral blood. The receptor was derived from a male donor with glioblastoma. The base sequence is TGCAGTGCTAGTATGGCTAACACCGGGGAGCTGTTTCTT. This translates into CSASMANTGELFL.